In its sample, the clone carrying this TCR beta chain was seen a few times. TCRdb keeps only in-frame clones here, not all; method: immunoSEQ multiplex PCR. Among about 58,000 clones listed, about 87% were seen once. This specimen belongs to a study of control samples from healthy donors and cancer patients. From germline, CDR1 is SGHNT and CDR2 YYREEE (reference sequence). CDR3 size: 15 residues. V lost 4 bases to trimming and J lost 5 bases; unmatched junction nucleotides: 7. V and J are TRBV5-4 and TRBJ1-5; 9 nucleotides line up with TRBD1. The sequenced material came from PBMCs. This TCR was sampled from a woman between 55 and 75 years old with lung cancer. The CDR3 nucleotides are TGTGCCAGCAGCGCCGGGACAGGGCTCCATCAGCCCCAGCATTTT. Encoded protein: CASSAGTGLHQPQHF.